This T cell receptor (beta chain) was sequenced in a study of human T cells and chemical hapten exposure. Findings of the study overall: TCRs exceeding 1 in 1000 frequency stayed unchanged with DPC sensitization.

Library preparation tagged each individual cDNA molecule with a unique molecular identifier. TCRdb itself ran the RACE reads through MiXCR, one entry per CDR3 protein. The sample lists 45,000 or so distinct CDR3 sequences; 4% to 4.5% were seen once. V lost 5 bases to trimming and J lost 3 bases, with 5 bases between them. The CDR3 has 11 amino acids. Germline V gene lookup returns CDR1 SEHNR and CDR2 FQNEAQ (reference sequence). The sample holds many counts of this clonotype. What it recognizes is unknown. The time point is: healthy volunteer bleed at 2 weeks. Whole blood, unfractionated, served as the material for total RNA extraction.

The sample was whole blood. The chain joins TRBV7-9 to TRBJ2-7, with D tentatively TRBD2 (5 bases). This clonotype was obtained from a human donor in good health. Some clones in this sample may be carry-over from other donors' samples. The CDR3 DNA follows: TGTGCCAGCAGCCGGGGCTACGAGCAGTACTTC. The encoded protein is CASSRGYEQYF.